Here is one T cell receptor (beta chain) with its context. The record originates from a study of molecular identifiers for immune sequencing clone quantification. A single record per CDR3 protein comes from TCRdb applying MiXCR to the PCR reads. The table has 400,000 to 600,000 distinct CDR3 sequences, 25% seen once. The trim removed 8 bases at V and 5 bases at J, leaving 11 bases unmatched. The CDR3 runs to 14 residues. The chain joins TRBV5-3 to TRBJ1-2; TRBD1 aligns across 8 bases. TRBV5-3 belongs to the ORF category, with a function that is uncertain. Specimen: naive CD8+ T cells from blood, with Jurkat cell RNA spiked in. Specified subset: FACS-sorted CD8+CD4-CCR7+CD45RA+ naive T cells. The receptor was isolated from a human donor in good health. Some libraries in this study had Jurkat cell RNA spiked in. CDR3 residues: CASSTWTGSYGYTF. The CDR3 DNA sequence: TGTGCCAGCAGCACCTGGACAGGGTCGTATGGCTACACCTTC.